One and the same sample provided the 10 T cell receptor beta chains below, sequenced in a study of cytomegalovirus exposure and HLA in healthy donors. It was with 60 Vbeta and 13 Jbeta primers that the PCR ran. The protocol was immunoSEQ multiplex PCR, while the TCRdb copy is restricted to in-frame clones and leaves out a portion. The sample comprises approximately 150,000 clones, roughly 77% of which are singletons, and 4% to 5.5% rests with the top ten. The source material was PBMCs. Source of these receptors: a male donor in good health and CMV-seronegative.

CDR3 sequence (DNA): TGTGCCAGCAGACAGGGGGCGGGGAATGAGCAGTTCTTC. This encodes CASRQGAGNEQFF. This chain uses TRBV6-1 with TRBJ2-1; 9 bases are a match to TRBD1. V lost 6 bases, J lost 7 bases, and 4 bases stayed unmatched. There are 13 residues in the CDR3. Germline V CDR1 and CDR2: MNHNS, SASEGT.

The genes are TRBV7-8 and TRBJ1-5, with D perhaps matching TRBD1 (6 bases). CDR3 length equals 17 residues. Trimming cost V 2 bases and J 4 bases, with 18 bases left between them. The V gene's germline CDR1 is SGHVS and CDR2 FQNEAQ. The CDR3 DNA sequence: TGTGCCAGCAGCTTATTCACAGGGACGAGGGGGAATCAGCCCCAGCATTTT. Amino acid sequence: CASSLFTGTRGNQPQHF.

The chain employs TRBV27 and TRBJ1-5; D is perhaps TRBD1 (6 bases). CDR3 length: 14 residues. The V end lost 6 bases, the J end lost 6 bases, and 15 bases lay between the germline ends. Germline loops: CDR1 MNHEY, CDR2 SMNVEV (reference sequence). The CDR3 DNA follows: TGTGCCAGCAGGCTGACAGGAGCGTTTCAGCCCCAGCATTTT. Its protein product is CASRLTGAFQPQHF.

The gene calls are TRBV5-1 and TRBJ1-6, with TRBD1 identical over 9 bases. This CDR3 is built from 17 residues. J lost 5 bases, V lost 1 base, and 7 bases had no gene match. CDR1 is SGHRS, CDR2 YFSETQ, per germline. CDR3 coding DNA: TGCGCCAGCAGCTTGATTCAGGGGACAGGGAATAATTCACCCCTCCACTTT. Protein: CASSLIQGTGNNSPLHF.

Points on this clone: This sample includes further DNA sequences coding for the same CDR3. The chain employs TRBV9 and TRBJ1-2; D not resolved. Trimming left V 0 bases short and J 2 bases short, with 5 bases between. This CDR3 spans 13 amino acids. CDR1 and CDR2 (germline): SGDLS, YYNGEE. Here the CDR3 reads CASSVDRNYGYTF. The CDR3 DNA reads TGTGCCAGCAGCGTAGATCGGAACTATGGCTACACCTTC.

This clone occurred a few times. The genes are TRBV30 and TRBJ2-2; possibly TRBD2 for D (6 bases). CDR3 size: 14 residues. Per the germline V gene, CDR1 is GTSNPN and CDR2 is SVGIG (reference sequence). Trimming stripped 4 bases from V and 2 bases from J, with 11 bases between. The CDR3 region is CAWNPGLNTGELFF. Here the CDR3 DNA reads TGTGCCTGGAACCCGGGACTCAACACCGGGGAGCTGTTTTTT.

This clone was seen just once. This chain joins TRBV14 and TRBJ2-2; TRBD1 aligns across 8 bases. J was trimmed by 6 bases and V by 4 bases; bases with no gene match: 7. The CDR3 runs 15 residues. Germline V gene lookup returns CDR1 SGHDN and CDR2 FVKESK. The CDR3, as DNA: TGTGCCAGCAGCCTTAGGACAGGGACAGCCGGGGAGCTGTTTTTT. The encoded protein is CASSLRTGTAGELFF.

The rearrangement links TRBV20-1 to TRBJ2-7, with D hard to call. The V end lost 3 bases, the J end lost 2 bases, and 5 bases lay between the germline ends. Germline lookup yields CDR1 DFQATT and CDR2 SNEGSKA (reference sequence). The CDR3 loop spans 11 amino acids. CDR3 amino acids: CSARFTYEQYF. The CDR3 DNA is TGCAGTGCTAGGTTTACCTACGAGCAGTACTTC.

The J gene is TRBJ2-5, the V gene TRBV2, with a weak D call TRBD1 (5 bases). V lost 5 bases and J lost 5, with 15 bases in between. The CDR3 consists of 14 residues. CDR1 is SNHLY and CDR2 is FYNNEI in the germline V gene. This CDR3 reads CASSREGVGETQYF. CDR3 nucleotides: TGTGCCAGCAGTAGAGAAGGGGTGGGTGAGACCCAGTACTTC.

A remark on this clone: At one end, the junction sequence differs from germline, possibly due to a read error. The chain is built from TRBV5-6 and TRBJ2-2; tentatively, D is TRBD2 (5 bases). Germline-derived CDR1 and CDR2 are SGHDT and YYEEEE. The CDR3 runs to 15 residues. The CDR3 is CASSRSKGLTGELFF. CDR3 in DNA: TGTGCCAGCAGCAGAAGTAAGGGCTTGACCGGGGAGCTGTTTTTC.